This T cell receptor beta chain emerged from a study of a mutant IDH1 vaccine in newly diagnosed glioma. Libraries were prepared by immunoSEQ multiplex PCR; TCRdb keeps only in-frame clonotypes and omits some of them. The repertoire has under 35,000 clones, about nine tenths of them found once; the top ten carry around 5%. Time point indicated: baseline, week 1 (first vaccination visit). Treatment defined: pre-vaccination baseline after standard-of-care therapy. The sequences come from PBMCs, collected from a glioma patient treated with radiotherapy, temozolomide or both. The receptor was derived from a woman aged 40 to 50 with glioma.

The CDR3 protein is CASSTRQESEAFF. CDR3 coding DNA: TGTGCCAGCAGCACACGACAGGAATCTGAAGCTTTCTTT. The J gene is TRBJ1-1, the V gene TRBV9; D might be TRBD1 (6 bases). The V and J ends lost 4 bases and 6 bases respectively, with 13 bases between them. Germline assignment: CDR1 SGDLS and CDR2 YYNGEE. CDR3 length equals 13 residues. Based on the CDR3 plus reference TRBV9 and TRBJ1-1, the full variable domain is DSGVTQTPKHLITATGQRVTLRCSPRSGDLSVYWYQQSLDQGLQFLIQYYNGEERAKGNILERFSAQQFPDLHSELNLSSLELGDSALYFCASSTRQESEAFFGQGTRLTVV.